This is a list of T cell receptor beta chains from one sample in a study of technical replicates of blood from a few donors. TCRdb's copy holds only in-frame clones and misses some; the assay was immunoSEQ multiplex PCR. The table records 60,000 to 85,000 clones, roughly 90% of them present only once. Sequencing used T cells isolated from PBMCs. The receptors derive from a human donor in good health. The CDR3 runs from the conserved cysteine through the conserved F or W.

V gene	J gene	CDR3 protein
TRBV5-5	TRBJ2-7	CASSLELPLSYEQYF
TRBV30	TRBJ2-3	CAWGSGITDTQYF
TRBV2	TRBJ2-3	CASGGGPGDTQYF
TRBV12-5	TRBJ1-5	CASAETGGQPQHF
TRBV7-8	TRBJ1-1	CASSPVTRGYEAFF
TRBV13	TRBJ1-2	CASSQANREDYGYTF
TRBV27	TRBJ2-2	CASSFRELNTGELFF
TRBV28	TRBJ1-3	CASSFFREPPGNTIYF
TRBV19	TRBJ1-1	CASSTLSGTEAFF
TRBV30	TRBJ2-7	CAWKKAGGPLEQYF
TRBV10-1	TRBJ2-1	CASSESSPGIRNEQFF
TRBV7-3	TRBJ2-7	CASSSGTSESYEQYF
TRBV9	TRBJ2-7	CASSVGRASSYEQYF
TRBV11-3	TRBJ2-5	CASSSRTGSKRETQYF
TRBV23-1	TRBJ2-1	CASSRTGQQNEQFF
TRBV5-1	TRBJ1-4	CASRQGSGEKLFF
TRBV30	TRBJ2-7	CAWVSSAYEQYF
TRBV11-2	TRBJ2-5	CASSFRQVEETQYF
TRBV11-3	TRBJ2-7	CASSPGQGSDEQYF
TRBV27	TRBJ2-7	CASSLTNLYEQYF
TRBV4-1	TRBJ1-1	CASSQVTGNTEAFF
TRBV9	TRBJ1-2	CASSVALSARGYGYTF
TRBV30	TRBJ2-1	CAWSLTGLGINEQFF
TRBV11-2	TRBJ1-2	CASSLAGQPNYGYTF
TRBV19	TRBJ1-1	CASSIDLLGQRDTEAFF
TRBV6-6	TRBJ1-5	CASTHLDGDQPQHF
TRBV9	TRBJ2-7	CASSTPYQGGPYEQYF
TRBV7-2	TRBJ2-1	CASSSGPSNEQFF
TRBV6-5	TRBJ1-2	CASSYRGGYTF
TRBV19	TRBJ2-7	CASSGTSFKQYF
TRBV4-3	TRBJ2-7	CASSLLRGPGPYEQYF
TRBV5-6	TRBJ2-1	CASMLRGDEQFF
TRBV11-2	TRBJ2-6	CASSWGPGANVLTF
TRBV28	TRBJ2-5	CASTPDGGIRETQYF
TRBV10-3	TRBJ2-2	CASDRSRTGELFF
TRBV7-2	TRBJ2-7	CASSPLSGYSSYEQYF
TRBV9	TRBJ1-1	CASRTGESTEAFF
TRBV7-9	TRBJ1-2	CASSLDEFGYGYTF
TRBV28	TRBJ2-1	CASGTQGYEQFF
TRBV11-2	TRBJ2-7	CASSLGQGLYEQYF
TRBV6-5	TRBJ1-1	CASSRQGGTEAFF
TRBV7-9	TRBJ2-7	CASSPKTGYEQYF
TRBV2	TRBJ2-7	CASYSDRVDEQYF
TRBV14	TRBJ2-7	CASSQVATLNEQYF
TRBV7-2	TRBJ2-5	CASSLARGLAGQETQYF
TRBV5-4	TRBJ2-5	CASSLGGTSARETQYF
TRBV5-6	TRBJ2-7	CASSLFVTTSHEIYEQYF
TRBV4-3	TRBJ1-2	CASSQETPSISAGYGYTF
TRBV18	TRBJ1-5	CASSDGKGVRNQPQHF
TRBV18	TRBJ2-1	CASSPTGGSYNEQFF
TRBV7-2	TRBJ2-2	CASSLRAGELFF
TRBV9	TRBJ2-2	CASSSPGGKAGELFF